This T cell receptor (beta chain) was identified in a study of blood T cell repertoires in COVID-19. Study as a whole: COVID-19 samples collected from the United States, Italy and Spain covered acute and convalescent phases. PBMCs, B-cell-depleted T cells, or T cells were the source of the cDNA or gDNA that made up the material.

In the authors' workflow: Amplification from reference gene primers served as the basis for estimated nucleated cell counts. Clones were sequenced by immunoSEQ multiplex PCR, and TCRdb holds only the in-frame ones, with some missing. That table is the source of V, J and clone size, and D and trimming were worked out from the DNA. The profile shows 330,000 or so clones, about 90% of them singletons. The receptor comes from a woman aged 25 to 45 who had recovered from COVID-19. The sequenced sample consisted of PBMCs or T cells enriched from blood (not recorded which).

The CDR3 region is CASSLRTGKPNTEAFF. In nucleotides, the CDR3 is TGTGCCAGCAGTCTTCGGACAGGGAAGCCGAACACTGAAGCTTTCTTT. This chain connects TRBV28 to TRBJ1-1, with 8 bases matching TRBD1. Per the germline V gene, CDR1 is MDHEN and CDR2 is SYDVKM. CDR3 length equals 16 residues. Trimming took 5 bases from V and 1 from J; bases not matched to a gene: 9.